The 27 T cell receptor beta chains in this list originate from one sample, sequenced in a study of blood T cells in healthy people across ages. Then a second PCR, running roughly 7 to 11 cycles, was carried out with a sample-barcoded 5' primer and a J-beta primer mix. TCRdb re-called the 5' RACE reads through MiXCR, storing one row per CDR3 protein. The profile shows roughly 1.9 million distinct CDR3 sequences, about two fifths of them singletons. The specimen sequenced was blood. The receptors stem from a human donor in good health.

This clonotype was seen at least ten times. The rearrangement joins TRBV29-1 to TRBJ2-1; D possibly corresponds to TRBD2 (6 bases). Trimming shortened V by 8 bases and J by 4 bases, and 15 bases separated the two germline ends. Germline V gene lookup returns CDR1 SQVTM and CDR2 ANQGSEA. The CDR3 has 13 residues. CDR3 sequence: CSIVGGPYNEQFF. The CDR3 region has the DNA TGCAGCATCGTGGGGGGACCATACAATGAGCAGTTCTTC.

The chain links TRBV7-3 to TRBJ1-2; D gene uncertain. The V end was cut by 0 bases, the J end by 8 bases, with 16 bases between. The germline V gene encodes CDR1 SGHTA and CDR2 FQGTGA. CDR3 length: 15 amino acids. CDR3: CASSLTRTALSGYTF. CDR3 DNA: TGTGCCAGCAGCTTAACAAGGACGGCTCTCTCCGGCTACACCTTC.

The chain couples TRBV20-1 to TRBJ2-7; D ambiguous. Germline values: CDR1 DFQATT, CDR2 SNEGSKA (reference sequence). Deletions cut 1 base from V and 7 bases from J, with 8 bases between. The CDR3 is made up of 11 amino acids. The CDR3 loop reads CSARGPWEQYF. The CDR3 DNA reads as TGCAGTGCTAGAGGTCCGTGGGAGCAGTACTTC.

This clonotype came up many times. The chain joins TRBV10-3 to TRBJ2-7; TRBD1 matches at 11 bases. The CDR3 consists of 14 residues. The V gene end was trimmed by 7 bases and the J gene end by 4 bases; junction bases not matched to a gene: 6. In germline, CDR1 is ENHRY, CDR2 SYGVKD. CDR3 in amino acids: CAINLGTGGYEQYF. The CDR3 DNA is TGTGCCATCAATCTCGGGACAGGGGGGTACGAGCAGTACTTC.

This chain joins TRBV20-1 and TRBJ2-5; 9 positions match TRBD1. Per the germline V gene, CDR1 is DFQATT and CDR2 is SNEGSKA (reference sequence). V trimming: 5 bases; J trimming: 5 bases; junction bases outside the gene matches: 18. The CDR3 runs 17 residues. This CDR3 reads CSAPTHEPGQGEETQYF. The CDR3 DNA sequence: TGCAGTGCTCCCACCCATGAACCGGGACAGGGAGAGGAGACCCAGTACTTC.

This chain links TRBV7-9 with TRBJ2-3, with 9 nucleotides matching TRBD2. The junction had 18 bases not matched to a gene; V was cut back by 4 bases and J by 7 bases. The CDR3 sequence is 18 residues long. Germline-derived CDR1 and CDR2 are SEHNR and FQNEAQ (reference sequence). The CDR3 sequence is CASSSPRLAGAQANTQYF. CDR3 nucleotide sequence: TGTGCCAGCAGCTCCCCTCGGTTAGCGGGGGCCCAAGCTAATACGCAGTATTTT.

In this sample, this clonotype turned up a few times. The genes are TRBV20-1 and TRBJ1-6; D not certain. CDR3 length equals 16 residues. The germline V gene has CDR1 DFQATT and CDR2 SNEGSKA (reference sequence). V lost 0 bases and J 8 bases, leaving 17 bases between the germline ends. Here the CDR3 reads CSARDFGSAGDSPLHF. The CDR3 bases are TGCAGTGCTAGAGATTTTGGGAGCGCGGGAGATTCACCCCTCCACTTT.

This clonotype has more than one count but fewer than ten. The genes are TRBV28 and TRBJ2-7; D unresolved. The CDR3 contains 11 residues. Germline-derived CDR1 and CDR2 are MDHEN and SYDVKM. CDR3 nucleotides: TGTGCTACCAGGAGTGGCTACGAGCAGTACTTC. Its protein is CATRSGYEQYF.

This clonotype appeared many times. V usage is TRBV29-1 and J usage is TRBJ2-7, with D possibly being TRBD1 (6 bases). Trimming left V 8 bases short and J 0 bases short, with 11 bases between. The CDR3 covers 12 residues. Per the germline V gene, CDR1 is SQVTM and CDR2 is ANQGSEA. CDR3 protein: CSIRDNSYEQYF. The CDR3 DNA reads as TGCAGCATTCGGGACAACTCCTACGAGCAGTACTTC.

The chain combines TRBV18 with TRBJ2-7, with no clear D. Per the germline V gene, CDR1 is KGHSH and CDR2 is LQKENI. The CDR3 spans 13 residues. V lost 4 bases and J 12 bases, leaving 19 bases between the germline ends. CDR3 protein: CASSREYDQAAYF. CDR3 DNA sequence: TGTGCCAGCTCACGAGAGTATGACCAGGCTGCGTACTTC.

This clonotype has only a few counts. The genes are TRBV11-1 and TRBJ1-2; D unclear. V lost 3 bases, J lost 8 bases, and 13 bases lay in between. The V gene's germline CDR1 is SGHAT and CDR2 FQDESV (reference sequence). The CDR3 has 13 amino acids. In nucleotides, the CDR3 is TGTGCCAGCAGCTTTTTCGGGGTGCGAGGCTACACCTTC. Translation gives CASSFFGVRGYTF.

The V gene is TRBV5-1, the J gene TRBJ2-4, with 8 positions matching TRBD2. The J call may be wrong; the DNA end is better matched by TRBJ2-7. CDR3 length: 16 residues. The V gene's germline CDR1 is SGHRS and CDR2 YFSETQ. The CDR3 sequence: CASSLSGTRELSEQYF. In nucleotides, the CDR3 is TGCGCCAGCAGCTTATCCGGGACTAGGGAGTTGAGCGAGCAGTACTTC.

The rearrangement joins TRBV24-1 to TRBJ1-5, with 7 bases fitting TRBD1. The germline CDR1 and CDR2 sequences are KGHDR and SFDVKD. The CDR3 is 15 residues long. V lost 3 bases, J lost 12 bases, and 13 bases stayed unmatched. CDR3 DNA sequence: TGTGCCACCAGTGATCGAGGACAGGACGCCGTAGTCCAGCATTTT. Protein product: CATSDRGQDAVVQHF.

The chain carries TRBV6-6 and TRBJ1-2; D may be TRBD1 (6 bases). V lost 8 bases and J 8 bases, leaving 15 bases between the germline ends. The germline CDR1 and CDR2 sequences are MNHNY and SVGAGI (reference sequence). The CDR3 loop spans 12 amino acids. The CDR3 DNA reads as TGTGCCAGCGCTTCACAGGGAGGAGGCTACACCTTC. It codes for CASASQGGGYTF.

The chain is built from TRBV5-1 and TRBJ2-1, with D hard to call. TRBJ2-7 matches the DNA end more closely, so the J call is doubtful. The CDR3 length is 15 residues. From germline, CDR1 is SGHRS and CDR2 YFSETQ. CDR3 region: CATTIGSSSYNEQYF. CDR3 DNA: TGCGCCACCACAATAGGTTCGAGCTCCTACAATGAGCAGTACTTC.

This clonotype was counted a few times. The gene calls are TRBV7-2 and TRBJ2-7; TRBD1 matches at 7 bases. The CDR3 spans 14 residues. V lost 1 base and J lost 7; bases outside the gene matches: 7. Germline V gene sequence: CDR1 SGHTA, CDR2 FQGNSA. CDR3 residues: CASSLDGQVDEQYF. In DNA form, the CDR3 reads TGTGCCAGCAGCTTAGATGGACAGGTCGATGAGCAGTACTTC.

This clonotype was observed a handful of times. The V call is TRBV4-3, the J call TRBJ1-2; D ambiguous. This CDR3 is built from 16 residues. V was shortened by 0 bases and J by 5 bases, with 16 bases between the two germline ends. CDR1 is LGHNA and CDR2 is YSLEER in the germline V gene. Here the CDR3 DNA reads TGCGCCAGCAGCCAAGATCGCGTGCGGTTCGAATATGGCTACACCTTC. This codes for CASSQDRVRFEYGYTF.

In its sample, this clonotype was seen a few times. The rearrangement joins TRBV20-1 to TRBJ2-7; TRBD1 aligns across 10 bases. Germline V lookup: CDR1 DFQATT, CDR2 SNEGSKA (reference sequence). V dropped 6 bases and J dropped 7; count of bases not matched to a gene: 15. This CDR3 comprises 15 residues. DNA of the CDR3: TGCAGTGCCGCGTCTTTGGGACAGGGGAGCGGAGAGCAGTACTTC. Residues: CSAASLGQGSGEQYF.

V gene TRBV6-1 combines with J gene TRBJ1-2, with D maybe TRBD1 (5 bases). Germline V gene lookup returns CDR1 MNHNS and CDR2 SASEGT. The V and J ends lost 3 bases and 4 bases respectively, with 15 bases between them. The CDR3 length is 15 residues. The CDR3 region has the DNA TGTGCCAGCAGTGATGGGGTAGAGGGGCCCTATGGCTACACCTTC. It encodes CASSDGVEGPYGYTF.

The chain links TRBV7-9 to TRBJ2-2, with 8 bases aligning to TRBD1. Trimming took 5 bases from V and 3 from J; bases not matched to a gene: 8. Per germline, CDR1 SEHNR and CDR2 FQNEAQ (reference sequence). The CDR3 has 16 amino acids. The CDR3 loop reads CASSPRQGPDTGELFF. The CDR3 DNA reads as TGTGCCAGCAGCCCGAGACAGGGGCCGGACACCGGGGAGCTGTTTTTT.

There are a few counts of this clonotype. The chain has TRBV10-3 and TRBJ2-1; 8 nucleotides align to TRBD2. CDR3 length: 14 amino acids. V lost 4 bases and J lost 4; bases outside the gene matches: 3. CDR1 ENHRY and CDR2 SYGVKD come from the germline V gene. The DNA of the CDR3 is TGTGCCATCAGTGCCCTAGCGGGTTACAATGAGCAGTTCTTC. Translation: CAISALAGYNEQFF.

The chain joins TRBV7-9 to TRBJ1-2, with 10 bases aligning to TRBD1. The CDR3 runs 15 residues. J was trimmed by 5 bases and V by 3 bases; bases with no gene match: 6. From germline, CDR1 is SEHNR and CDR2 FQNEAQ (reference sequence). CDR3 residues: CASSLTGGDLYGYTF. The CDR3 bases are TGTGCCAGCAGCTTGACAGGGGGCGATTTATATGGCTACACCTTC.

This clonotype showed up just a few times. This chain links TRBV2 with TRBJ2-4; 8 bases map to TRBD1. The end of the DNA aligns better with TRBJ2-7, so the J call may be wrong. The CDR3 has 14 amino acids. CDR1 and CDR2 (germline): SNHLY, FYNNEI. CDR3 region: CASSRDRMAYEQYF. DNA for the CDR3: TGTGCCAGCAGCCGGGACAGGATGGCCTACGAGCAGTACTTC.

This clonotype has only a few counts. This chain uses TRBV14 with TRBJ2-6; TRBD1 matches 8 bases. Germline assignment: CDR1 SGHDN and CDR2 FVKESK. V trimming: 2 bases; J trimming: 1 base; junction bases outside the gene matches: 4. The CDR3 spans 17 residues. For the CDR3, the DNA is TGTGCCAGCAGCCAACAGGGGGCTAGTTCTGGGGCCAACGTCCTGACTTTC. It translates to CASSQQGASSGANVLTF.

This clonotype was counted only a few times. V and J are TRBV5-5 and TRBJ1-2, with 7 bases lining up with TRBD1. Per the germline V gene, CDR1 is SGHKS and CDR2 is YYEKEE (reference sequence). Trimming at V came to 2 bases and at J to 0 bases, leaving 4 bases not matched to a gene. The CDR3 sequence is 15 residues long. This chain's CDR3 is CASSFNRGTNYGYTF. The CDR3 DNA reads TGTGCCAGCAGCTTCAACAGGGGCACTAACTATGGCTACACCTTC.

This clonotype has more than one count but fewer than ten. The chain links TRBV29-1 to TRBJ1-3; 8 bases align to TRBD1. The CDR3 is made up of 18 amino acids. V trimming: 7 bases; J trimming: 1 base; junction bases outside the gene matches: 18. CDR1 and CDR2 from the germline V gene are SQVTM and ANQGSEA. The CDR3 is CSAHSASDRDGSGNTIYF. CDR3 in DNA: TGCAGCGCTCATTCAGCCTCGGACAGGGATGGGTCTGGAAACACCATATATTTT.

The CDR3 sequence is CASSLDALRTEAFF. CDR3 DNA: TGCGCCAGCAGCTTGGATGCGCTCCGGACTGAAGCTTTCTTT. The rearrangement joins TRBV5-1 to TRBJ1-1; D is uncertain. The CDR3 sequence is 14 residues long. V was trimmed by 0 bases and J by 5 bases, leaving 11 bases between them. CDR1 is SGHRS, CDR2 YFSETQ, per germline.